Listed here are 5 T cell receptor beta chains from one sample, sequenced in a study of CD8 T cells in ankylosing spondylitis (dated by TCRdb to about 2017). Receptor libraries were prepared by 5' RACE. TCRdb records Illumina HiSeq 2500 as the sequencer. Starting from the raw public reads, TCRdb applied fastp trimming at Q25, assembled clones with MiXCR and retained in-frame beta chains. All rows with the same CDR3 protein become a single entry with the most common DNA and genes. For this sample there are a few hundred thousand distinct CDR3 sequences; around 21% appear just once. About 4% of the sample is taken by the ten largest. Sequencing input: blood, either unsorted or a sorted T cell fraction (not recorded which). Receptors were obtained from a female donor with ankylosing spondylitis or in good health (not recorded which).

This clonotype has just one count. This chain links TRBV28 with TRBJ2-5; the D is unclear. Trimming shortened V by 7 bases and J by 4 bases, and 13 bases separated the two germline ends. Germline V gene lookup returns CDR1 MDHEN and CDR2 SYDVKM. This CDR3 has 13 residues. CDR3 nucleotide sequence: TGTGCCAGCACCGATAAGTGGGGAGAGACCCAGTACTTC. It specifies CASTDKWGETQYF.

This clonotype was detected only a few times. The chain combines TRBV6-5 with TRBJ1-1; TRBD1 aligns across 8 bases. The CDR3 contains 15 residues. After removal of 6 bases from V and 4 bases from J, the junction contained 10 bases not matched to a gene. Germline CDR1 reads MNHEY; CDR2 reads SVGAGI. CDR3 in DNA: TGTGCCAGCAGCAGACAGGGGCCAGGGAGCACTGAAGCTTTCTTT. It yields the protein CASSRQGPGSTEAFF.

This clonotype was counted ten times or more. V usage is TRBV12-3 or TRBV12-4 and J usage is TRBJ2-1, with 9 bases matching TRBD2. J gave up 4 bases and V 2 bases, and 9 bases lay outside the gene matches. This CDR3 has 17 residues. The chain's CDR3 is CASSLKSGRSRYNEQFF. The CDR3 DNA reads as TGTGCCAGCAGTTTAAAGAGCGGGAGGTCCCGATACAATGAGCAGTTCTTC.

The sample holds a few counts of this clonotype. The chain employs TRBV20-1 and TRBJ2-2, with TRBD1 as a possible D gene (5 bases). Germline loops: CDR1 DFQATT, CDR2 SNEGSKA (reference sequence). There are 15 residues in the CDR3. Trimming removed 6 bases from V and 5 bases from J, with 19 bases in between. The CDR3 reads CSARAPLHQTGELFF. In DNA form, the CDR3 reads TGCAGTGCCAGGGCCCCGCTGCATCAGACCGGGGAGCTGTTTTTT.

This chain joins TRBV20-1 and TRBJ1-1, with 8 positions matching TRBD1. The V gene's germline CDR1 is DFQATT and CDR2 SNEGSKA (reference sequence). The V gene end was trimmed by 3 bases and the J gene end by 5 bases; junction bases not matched to a gene: 17. The CDR3 extends over 17 amino acids. CDR3 in DNA: TGCAGTGCTAGCCCCAGGGGGCATCCCTCCTCAGGTACTGAAGCTTTCTTT. It is translated as CSASPRGHPSSGTEAFF.